Listed below are T cell receptor beta chains from one sample, sequenced in a study of blood T cell repertoires in COVID-19. Only in-frame clones appear in the TCRdb table, and some are missing; sequencing was by immunoSEQ multiplex PCR. The table records more than 95,000 clones, about 87% of them present only once. Sequencing input: peripheral blood. The receptor source for this set is a man in his fifties with acute or convalescent COVID-19. CDR3s include the opening cysteine and the closing phenylalanine or tryptophan. The D gene is left open where the match is weak. Only some rows state a clone size, as once, few, many or a class for expanded clones.

TRBJ1-5 NA TRBV7-9 NA CASSLAGSPGPQHF TGTGCCAGCAGCTTAGCCGGCAGCCCAGGGCCCCAGCATTTT
TRBJ2-7 NA TRBV3-1/TRBV3-2 TRBD1 CASSQSSGGYEQYF TGTGCCAGCAGCCAATCTTCAGGGGGCTACGAGCAGTACTTC
TRBJ1-6 NA TRBV5-8 NA CASSSDWMGSYNSPLHF TGTGCCAGCAGCTCGGACTGGATGGGCTCCTATAATTCACCCCTCCACTTT
TRBJ2-7 NA TRBV4-1 NA CASSQEGAGGLGEQYF TGCGCCAGCAGCCAAGAGGGGGCAGGAGGCCTTGGGGAGCAGTACTTC
TRBJ2-3 NA TRBV2 TRBD1 CASSGNGQGVGDTQYF TGTGCCAGCAGCGGGAACGGACAGGGGGTGGGAGATACGCAGTATTTT
TRBJ2-5 NA TRBV2 TRBD1 CASGTGVETQYF TGTGCCAGCGGGACAGGGGTAGAGACCCAGTACTTC
TRBJ1-6 NA TRBV28 NA CASSLVSAKNNSPLHF TGTGCCAGCAGTTTGGTGTCAGCGAAAAATAATTCACCCCTCCACTTT
TRBJ1-2 NA TRBV11-2 NA CASSAQGRYGYTF TGTGCCAGCAGCGCCCAGGGGCGGTATGGCTACACCTTC
TRBJ2-7 NA TRBV4-1 TRBD1 CASSQDRASYEQYF TGCGCCAGCAGCCAGGACAGGGCCTCCTACGAGCAGTACTTC
TRBJ2-7 NA TRBV11-2 NA CASSPISRPLRGGSYEQYF TGTGCCAGCAGCCCGATTTCCCGTCCACTTCGCGGAGGTTCCTACGAGCAGTACTTC
TRBJ2-7 NA TRBV24-1 TRBD1 CATSDPGTGVKQYF TGTGCCACCAGTGACCCCGGGACAGGGGTAAAGCAGTACTTC
TRBJ2-7 once TRBV19 NA CASSPGVSYEQYF TGTGCCAGTAGTCCGGGGGTCTCCTACGAGCAGTACTTC
TRBJ2-7 NA TRBV10-2 NA CASSEPGVEQYF TGCGCCAGCAGTGAACCAGGGGTCGAGCAGTACTTC
TRBJ2-1 few TRBV10-2 TRBD1 CASLDRGGSYNEQFF TGCGCCAGCTTGGACAGGGGGGGATCCTACAATGAGCAGTTCTTC
TRBJ2-2 NA TRBV6-5 NA CATGGAGPTGELFF TGTGCCACCGGAGGAGCAGGACCCACCGGGGAGCTGTTTTTT
TRBJ2-5 NA TRBV7-8 TRBD1 CASSPGTAQETQYF TGTGCCAGCAGCCCTGGGACAGCCCAAGAGACCCAGTACTTC
TRBJ2-3 once TRBV5-1 NA CASSLEIGTDTQYF TGCGCCAGCAGCTTGGAAATCGGCACAGATACGCAGTATTTT
TRBJ2-4 NA TRBV5-1 TRBD1 CASRPPTGENIQYF TGCGCCAGCCGCCCCCCTACAGGGGAAAACATTCAGTACTTC
TRBJ1-4 NA TRBV30 TRBD1 CAWSVRDRGNEKLFF TGTGCCTGGAGTGTACGGGACAGGGGTAATGAAAAACTGTTTTTT
TRBJ1-2 NA TRBV29-1 TRBD1 CSVAVGQGFDGYTF TGCAGCGTCGCCGTGGGACAGGGATTCGATGGCTACACCTTC
TRBJ2-3 NA TRBV28 NA CASSFAVSTDTQYF TGTGCCAGCAGTTTTGCGGTTTCCACAGATACGCAGTATTTT
TRBJ2-1 few TRBV11-3 TRBD1 CASSSSGTGGRNEQFF TGTGCCAGCAGTTCCTCCGGGACAGGGGGCAGAAATGAGCAGTTCTTC